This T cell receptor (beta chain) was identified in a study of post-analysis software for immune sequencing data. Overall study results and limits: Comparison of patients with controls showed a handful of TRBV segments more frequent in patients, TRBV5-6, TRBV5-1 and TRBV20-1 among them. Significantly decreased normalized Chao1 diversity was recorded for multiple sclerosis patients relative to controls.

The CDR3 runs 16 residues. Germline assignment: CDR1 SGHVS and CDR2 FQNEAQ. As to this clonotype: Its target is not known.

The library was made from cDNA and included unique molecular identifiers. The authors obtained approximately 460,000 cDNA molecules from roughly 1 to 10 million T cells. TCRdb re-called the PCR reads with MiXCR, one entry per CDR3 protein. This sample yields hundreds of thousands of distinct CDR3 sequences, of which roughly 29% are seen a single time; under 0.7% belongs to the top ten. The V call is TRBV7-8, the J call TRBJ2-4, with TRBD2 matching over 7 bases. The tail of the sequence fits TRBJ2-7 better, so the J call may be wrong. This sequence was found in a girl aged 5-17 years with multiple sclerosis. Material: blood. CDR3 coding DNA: TGTGCCAGCAGCTTAGATTCGGTGGTAGCGGGCTACGAGCAGTACTTC. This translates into CASSLDSVVAGYEQYF.